This entry is about one T cell receptor (beta chain). Reprocessing the 5' RACE reads, TCRdb reports a single entry for every CDR3 protein and omits DNA. In total, the table holds fewer than 350,000 distinct CDR3 sequences. These data originate in a study of monozygotic twins with inflammatory bowel disease. Germline V CDR1 and CDR2: SGHTA, FQGTGA. The CDR3 has 16 residues. Sequenced: blood. The chain joins TRBV7-3 to TRBJ2-2; the D call from TCRdb, TRBD2, cannot be confirmed without DNA. The sequence was obtained from a human donor with ulcerative colitis or Crohn's disease, or a healthy co-twin of an affected twin (not recorded which). CDR3 protein: CASSFFQREDTGELFF.